A selection of T cell receptor beta chains follows, all from one sample in a study of CD8 T cells in ankylosing spondylitis. TCRdb re-analysed the 5' RACE reads in MiXCR, keeping a single row per CDR3 protein. The sample holds around 250,000 distinct CDR3 sequences; about 11% are singletons and the top ten take roughly 6.8%. Sequenced material: blood, either unsorted or a sorted T cell fraction (not recorded which). These TCRs come from a male donor with ankylosing spondylitis or in good health (not recorded which). Both conserved end residues are part of each CDR3. D genes are given only for firm matches. The size entry is marked missing in some rows and otherwise reads once, few, many or a size class.

length | D | J | size | V | CDR3 | DNA
13 | - | TRBJ2-3 | many | TRBV7-2 | CASSWRVTDTQYF | TGTGCCAGCAGCTGGAGGGTCACAGATACGCAGTATTTT
15 | TRBD2 | TRBJ2-1 | few | TRBV2 | CASLEASGSLNEQFF | TGTGCCAGCCTAGAAGCTAGCGGGAGTCTAAATGAGCAGTTCTTC
14 | - | TRBJ1-1 | - | TRBV29-1 | CSVMRSSMNTEAFF | TGCAGCGTTATGAGGAGCTCTATGAACACTGAAGCTTTCTTT
15 | - | TRBJ2-1 | few | TRBV28 | CASSLGENSYNEQFF | TGTGCCAGCAGTTTGGGTGAGAATTCCTACAATGAGCAGTTCTTC
11 | - | TRBJ1-2 | many | TRBV20-1 | CSARTGYGYTF | TGCAGTGCTAGGACGGGATATGGCTACACCTTC
15 | TRBD1 | TRBJ2-7 | many | TRBV20-1 | CSARGDREGSYEQYF | TGCAGTGCTAGAGGGGACAGGGAAGGCTCCTACGAGCAGTACTTC
12 | - | TRBJ1-1 | - | TRBV29-1 | CSVVGPGPEAFF | TGCAGCGTTGTAGGCCCCGGTCCTGAAGCTTTCTTT
13 | - | TRBJ1-2 | - | TRBV30 | CAWSVGPNYGYTF | TGTGCCTGGAGTGTAGGTCCTAACTATGGCTACACCTTC
15 | - | TRBJ2-7 | few | TRBV28 | CASSFRADSRYEQYF | TGTGCCAGCAGTTTTAGGGCGGACTCCCGGTACGAGCAGTACTTC
15 | TRBD1 | TRBJ2-3 | - | TRBV7-9 | CASSRGQGGTDTQYF | TGTGCCAGCAGCCGGGGACAGGGCGGCACAGATACGCAGTATTTT
15 | - | TRBJ2-6 | few | TRBV5-1 | CASRQGLSGANVLTF | TGCGCCAGCAGACAGGGTTTGAGCGGGGCCAACGTCCTGACTTTC
15 | - | TRBJ2-3 | many | TRBV6-5 | CASSYIAEATDTQYF | TGTGCCAGCAGTTACATAGCGGAAGCCACAGATACGCAGTATTTT
14 | TRBD2 | TRBJ2-1 | - | TRBV6-5 | CASSFAGGLDEQFF | TGTGCCAGCAGTTTCGCGGGGGGGCTAGATGAGCAGTTCTTC
12 | - | TRBJ2-5 | many | TRBV12-3/TRBV12-4 | CASTLGLETQYF | TGTGCCAGCACCCTGGGGCTGGAGACCCAGTACTTC
16 | TRBD2 | TRBJ2-1 | many | TRBV5-1 | CASSLTGTSGSYEQFF | TGCGCCAGCAGCTTAACCGGGACTAGCGGGTCCTATGAGCAGTTCTTC
13 | - | TRBJ2-1 | many | TRBV15 | CATSLGRYNEQFF | TGTGCCACCAGCCTAGGGAGGTACAATGAGCAGTTCTTC
13 | TRBD1 | TRBJ2-7 | - | TRBV27 | CASKTGQDYEQYF | TGTGCCAGCAAAACCGGACAGGACTACGAGCAGTACTTC
10 | - | TRBJ1-1 | - | TRBV20-1 | CSASPREAFF | TGCAGTGCGAGCCCCCGTGAAGCTTTCTTT
14 | - | TRBJ2-7 | many | TRBV7-2 | CASSPRTLLGEQYF | TGTGCCAGCAGCCCCCGGACATTATTAGGAGAGCAGTACTTC
12 | TRBD2 | TRBJ2-1 | many | TRBV20-1 | CSAGTSSSEQFF | TGCAGTGCTGGGACTAGCTCATCTGAGCAGTTCTTC
15 | TRBD2 | TRBJ2-1 | many | TRBV24-1 | CATSDSGRAQNEQFF | TGTGCCACCAGTGACAGCGGGAGGGCGCAAAATGAGCAGTTCTTC
15 | - | TRBJ1-5 | - | TRBV6-1 | CASTAGLNSNQPQHF | TGTGCCAGCACCGCGGGACTGAATAGCAATCAGCCCCAGCATTTT